This TCR beta chain was observed in a study of blood T cell repertoires in COVID-19. The method was immunoSEQ multiplex PCR; TCRdb's version includes in-frame clones alone and lacks a portion of them. Of 80,000 to 100,000 clones listed, about 90% are singletons. From germline, CDR1 is SGHAT and CDR2 FQNNGV. With 4 bases removed from V and 0 bases from J, the gap between germline ends came to 10 bases. The CDR3 is 15 residues long. The source of this sequence is a human donor in a cohort sampled during active COVID-19. Sequencing used peripheral blood. The V call is TRBV11-2, the J call TRBJ2-1; TRBD2 might be the D (6 bases). DNA of the CDR3: TGTGCCAGCAGCTCGGTCGGGAGCTCCTACAATGAGCAGTTCTTC. Its translation is CASSSVGSSYNEQFF.